This entry describes one TCR beta chain. These data originate in a study of OX40 agonist ivuxolimab in advanced cancers. Study as a whole: Ivuxolimab, an antibody that agonizes OX40 (CD134), was administered to the patients. Checkpoint inhibitors had been given previously to 35% to 50% of patients.

TCRdb keeps only in-frame clones here, not all; method: immunoSEQ multiplex PCR. The sample holds approximately 45,000 clones; 80% are singletons and the top ten take around 3.9%. The length of the CDR3 is 14 residues. The germline CDR1 and CDR2 sequences are SGHTS and YDEGEE. Trimming left V 3 bases short and J 3 bases short, with 13 bases between. The clonotype was recovered from an adult with an advanced solid tumor such as melanoma, head and neck, liver or kidney cancer. The chain carries TRBV5-8 and TRBJ2-7; no definite D call. Sequencing used CD4+ or CD8+ T cells sorted from blood, obtained in a trial of the OX40 agonist ivuxolimab. CDR3 in amino acids: CASSSPPANYEQYF. CDR3 coding DNA: TGTGCCAGCAGCTCCCCCCCCGCCAACTACGAGCAGTACTTC.